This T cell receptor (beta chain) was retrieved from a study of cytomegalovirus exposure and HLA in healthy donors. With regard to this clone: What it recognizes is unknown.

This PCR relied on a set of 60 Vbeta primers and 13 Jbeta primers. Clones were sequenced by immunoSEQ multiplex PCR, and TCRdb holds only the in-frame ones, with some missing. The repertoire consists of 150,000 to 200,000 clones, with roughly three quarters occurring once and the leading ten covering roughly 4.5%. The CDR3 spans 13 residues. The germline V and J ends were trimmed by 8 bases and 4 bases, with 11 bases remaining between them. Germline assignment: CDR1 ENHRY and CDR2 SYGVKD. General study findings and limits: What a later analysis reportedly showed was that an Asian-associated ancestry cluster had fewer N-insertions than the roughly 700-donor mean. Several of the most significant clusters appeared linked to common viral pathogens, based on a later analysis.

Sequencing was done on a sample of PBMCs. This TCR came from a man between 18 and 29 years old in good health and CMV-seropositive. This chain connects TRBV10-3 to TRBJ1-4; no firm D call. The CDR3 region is CAISRRSNEKLFF. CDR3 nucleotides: TGTGCCATCTCCCGACGGAGTAATGAAAAACTGTTTTTT.